These T cell receptor beta chains were read from a single sample in a study of graft-versus-host responses after intestinal transplantation. Their antigen targets remain unknown. TCRdb's table, derived via immunoSEQ multiplex PCR, lists solely in-frame clones and lacks some. The sample yields approximately 130,000 clones, more than 90% seen once. This material consisted of unstimulated CD4+ T cells sorted from spleen or lymph node cells, taken before intestinal transplant. These receptors all come from a human donor who received an intestinal transplant. The CDR3 runs from the conserved cysteine through the conserved F or W. The D gene is left open where the match is weak. Expanded clones are given a class, and other clones once, few, many or no size at all.

D gene: TRBD1; J gene: TRBJ1-6; clone size: .; V gene: TRBV9; CDR3 protein: CASSVTGVPNSPLHF; CDR3 DNA: TGTGCCAGCAGCGTGACAGGGGTCCCAAATTCACCCCTCCACTTT
D gene: .; J gene: TRBJ2-6; clone size: .; V gene: TRBV30; CDR3 protein: CAWDISGANVLTF; CDR3 DNA: TGTGCCTGGGACATTTCTGGGGCCAACGTCCTGACTTTC
D gene: TRBD2; J gene: TRBJ2-7; clone size: .; V gene: TRBV11-2; CDR3 protein: CASNSGGAYEQYF; CDR3 DNA: TGTGCCAGCAATAGCGGGGGGGCCTACGAGCAGTACTTC
D gene: TRBD1; J gene: TRBJ1-6; clone size: few; V gene: TRBV6-4; CDR3 protein: CASSPQGYNSPLHF; CDR3 DNA: TGTGCCAGCAGTCCACAGGGGTATAATTCACCCCTCCACTTT
D gene: .; J gene: TRBJ2-5; clone size: .; V gene: TRBV27; CDR3 protein: CASSFVSGETQYF; CDR3 DNA: TGTGCCAGCAGTTTTGTATCGGGAGAGACCCAGTACTTC
D gene: TRBD1; J gene: TRBJ2-7; clone size: .; V gene: TRBV19; CDR3 protein: CASSMDRVKNEQYF; CDR3 DNA: TGTGCCAGTAGTATGGACAGGGTAAAGAACGAGCAGTACTTC
D gene: .; J gene: TRBJ2-7; clone size: .; V gene: TRBV6-1; CDR3 protein: CASSYSRAGYEQYF; CDR3 DNA: TGTGCCAGCAGTTATTCCAGGGCAGGTTACGAGCAGTACTTC
D gene: TRBD2; J gene: TRBJ2-5; clone size: .; V gene: TRBV27; CDR3 protein: CASSHKSKRGVKETQYF; CDR3 DNA: TGTGCCAGCAGTCACAAATCGAAGCGGGGGGTAAAAGAGACCCAGTACTTC
D gene: TRBD1; J gene: TRBJ1-1; clone size: .; V gene: TRBV11-3; CDR3 protein: CASSLSGVRQGNTEAFF; CDR3 DNA: TGTGCCAGCAGCCTCTCCGGGGTTAGACAGGGGAACACTGAAGCTTTCTTT
D gene: .; J gene: TRBJ2-1; clone size: .; V gene: TRBV4-1; CDR3 protein: CASSQGRRGPYNEQFF; CDR3 DNA: TGCGCCAGCAGCCAAGGACGGCGGGGCCCCTACAATGAGCAGTTCTTC
D gene: .; J gene: TRBJ1-1; clone size: .; V gene: TRBV9; CDR3 protein: CASSVFSGLPGGMNTEAFF; CDR3 DNA: TGTGCCAGCAGCGTATTCTCAGGACTCCCCGGGGGCATGAACACTGAAGCTTTCTTT
D gene: TRBD1; J gene: TRBJ1-4; clone size: few; V gene: TRBV11-3; CDR3 protein: CASSKTPGGEKLFF; CDR3 DNA: TGTGCCAGCAGCAAGACACCAGGGGGAGAAAAACTGTTTTTT
D gene: TRBD2; J gene: TRBJ2-1; clone size: .; V gene: TRBV2; CDR3 protein: CASGLAGGPREQFF; CDR3 DNA: TGTGCCAGCGGGCTAGCGGGGGGGCCTCGGGAGCAGTTCTTC
D gene: .; J gene: TRBJ2-7; clone size: .; V gene: TRBV18; CDR3 protein: CASSKDDSSYEQYF; CDR3 DNA: TGTGCCAGCTCAAAGGACGACAGCTCCTACGAGCAGTACTTC
D gene: TRBD1; J gene: TRBJ2-7; clone size: .; V gene: TRBV15; CDR3 protein: CATSPRFRTGEGEQYF; CDR3 DNA: TGTGCCACCAGCCCTAGATTCAGGACAGGGGAGGGCGAGCAGTACTTC
D gene: .; J gene: TRBJ1-4; clone size: .; V gene: TRBV29-1; CDR3 protein: CSVEPATNEKLFF; CDR3 DNA: TGCAGCGTTGAGCCCGCAACTAATGAAAAACTGTTTTTT
D gene: TRBD1; J gene: TRBJ2-7; clone size: .; V gene: TRBV4-1; CDR3 protein: CASSRGTGRNEQYF; CDR3 DNA: TGCGCCAGCAGCCGAGGGACAGGGAGAAACGAGCAGTACTTC
D gene: .; J gene: TRBJ2-3; clone size: .; V gene: TRBV7-3; CDR3 protein: CASTPGSTDTQYF; CDR3 DNA: TGTGCCAGCACCCCAGGTTCCACAGATACGCAGTATTTT
D gene: TRBD1; J gene: TRBJ1-5; clone size: .; V gene: TRBV10-3; CDR3 protein: CAISESSTGGRQPQHF; CDR3 DNA: TGTGCCATCAGTGAGTCAAGTACAGGGGGAAGGCAGCCCCAGCATTTT
D gene: .; J gene: TRBJ2-7; clone size: .; V gene: TRBV6-1; CDR3 protein: CASTLGTRGSYEQYF; CDR3 DNA: TGTGCCAGCACCCTAGGGACTCGGGGCTCCTACGAGCAGTACTTC
D gene: .; J gene: TRBJ1-1; clone size: .; V gene: TRBV30; CDR3 protein: CAWSPLNRLGTEAFF; CDR3 DNA: TGTGCCTGGAGTCCACTGAACAGACTGGGGACTGAAGCTTTCTTT
D gene: .; J gene: TRBJ2-1; clone size: .; V gene: TRBV6-5; CDR3 protein: CASTGRVYNEQFF; CDR3 DNA: TGTGCCAGCACAGGACGGGTCTACAATGAGCAGTTCTTC
D gene: .; J gene: TRBJ2-3; clone size: .; V gene: TRBV5-1; CDR3 protein: CASSLEARRTDTQYF; CDR3 DNA: TGCGCCAGCAGCTTGGAGGCCCGACGCACAGATACGCAGTATTTT
D gene: TRBD2; J gene: TRBJ2-1; clone size: once; V gene: TRBV5-5; CDR3 protein: CASSLNSGGSYNEQFF; CDR3 DNA: TGTGCCAGCAGCTTGAATAGCGGGGGATCATACAATGAGCAGTTCTTC
D gene: .; J gene: TRBJ1-2; clone size: .; V gene: TRBV19; CDR3 protein: CASSMTGSGYGYTF; CDR3 DNA: TGTGCCAGTAGTATGACGGGTAGCGGCTATGGCTACACCTTC
D gene: .; J gene: TRBJ2-3; clone size: once; V gene: TRBV7-8; CDR3 protein: CASSLARGDTQYF; CDR3 DNA: TGTGCCAGCAGCTTAGCCAGGGGAGATACGCAGTATTTT
D gene: .; J gene: TRBJ1-1; clone size: .; V gene: TRBV7-6; CDR3 protein: CASSLAGRGTEAFF; CDR3 DNA: TGTGCCAGCAGCTTAGCGGGCAGGGGTACTGAAGCTTTCTTT
D gene: .; J gene: TRBJ1-2; clone size: once; V gene: TRBV2; CDR3 protein: CASSGTGDYGYTF; CDR3 DNA: TGTGCCAGCAGTGGCACGGGAGACTATGGCTACACCTTC
D gene: .; J gene: TRBJ1-3; clone size: .; V gene: TRBV5-4; CDR3 protein: CASSLFTGSGGNTIYF; CDR3 DNA: TGTGCCAGCAGCCTGTTTACAGGGTCAGGAGGAAACACCATATATTTT
D gene: .; J gene: TRBJ1-6; clone size: .; V gene: TRBV6-5; CDR3 protein: CASSFGGSYNSPLHF; CDR3 DNA: TGTGCCAGCAGTTTCGGGGGGTCCTATAATTCACCCCTCCACTTT
D gene: TRBD1; J gene: TRBJ2-1; clone size: .; V gene: TRBV5-1; CDR3 protein: CASSDQTGGNEQFF; CDR3 DNA: TGCGCCAGCAGCGATCAAACAGGGGGTAATGAGCAGTTCTTC
D gene: .; J gene: TRBJ2-7; clone size: once; V gene: TRBV18; CDR3 protein: CASSPSGGSYEQYF; CDR3 DNA: TGTGCCAGCTCACCATCCGGGGGTTCCTACGAGCAGTACTTC
D gene: .; J gene: TRBJ2-7; clone size: .; V gene: TRBV4-1; CDR3 protein: CASSQGLPSEQYF; CDR3 DNA: TGCGCCAGCAGCCAAGGGCTTCCCTCCGAGCAGTACTTC